The 17 T cell receptor beta chains below were found in one sample sequenced in a study of cytomegalovirus exposure and HLA in healthy donors. The PCR contained 60 Vbeta and 13 Jbeta primers. The protocol was immunoSEQ multiplex PCR, while the TCRdb copy is restricted to in-frame clones and leaves out a portion. This sample yields roughly 200,000 clones, of which around 80% are seen a single time; 2.7% belongs to the top ten. The specimen sequenced was PBMCs. All receptors come from a woman aged 60-75 years in good health and CMV-seropositive.

The V and J genes are TRBV10-3 and TRBJ1-6; D call uncertain. V was trimmed by 3 bases and J by 0 bases, leaving 6 bases between them. The CDR3 runs to 15 residues. CDR1 and CDR2 from the germline V gene are ENHRY and SYGVKD. The CDR3 sequence: CAISDRFSYNSPLHF. CDR3 DNA sequence: TGTGCCATCAGTGACCGGTTCTCCTATAATTCACCCCTCCACTTT.

This clone was seen only once. The genes are TRBV28 and TRBJ2-7, with a weak D call TRBD2 (5 bases). CDR3 length: 13 residues. V lost 10 bases and J 1 base, leaving 14 bases between the germline ends. CDR1 is MDHEN and CDR2 is SYDVKM in the germline V gene. The CDR3: CAILGGMSYEQYF. The CDR3 nucleotides are TGTGCCATCCTAGGAGGCATGTCCTACGAGCAGTACTTC.

This chain connects TRBV6-1 to TRBJ1-2; D not resolved. CDR3 length: 12 residues. Looked up from germline, CDR1 is MNHNS and CDR2 is SASEGT. V was shortened by 2 bases and J by 4 bases, with 5 bases between the two germline ends. CDR3 in DNA: TGTGCCAGCAGTGAATTGAGCTATGGCTACACCTTC. It is translated as CASSELSYGYTF.

This chain links TRBV7-3 with TRBJ1-5, with 7 bases lining up with TRBD1. V was clipped by 8 bases and J by 6 bases; unmatched bases: 4. Germline V gene sequence: CDR1 SGHTA, CDR2 FQGTGA. The CDR3 has 12 amino acids. The CDR3 DNA reads TGTGCCAGCTCTCAGGGGGGTCAGCCCCAGCATTTT. This gives the protein CASSQGGQPQHF.

The chain uses TRBV4-3 and TRBJ1-6, with TRBD1 as a possible D gene (5 bases). This CDR3 has 17 amino acids. In germline, CDR1 is LGHNA, CDR2 YSLEER. Between the trimmed V and J ends, which lost 0 bases and 5 bases, there was a span of 14 bases. CDR3 sequence reads: CASSQEPDTGNNSPLHF. CDR3 coding DNA: TGCGCCAGCAGCCAAGAGCCGGATACAGGAAATAATTCACCCCTCCACTTT.

Points on this clone: Different DNA sequences within this sample yield the same CDR3. V usage is TRBV5-1 and J usage is TRBJ1-3; possibly TRBD1 for D (5 bases). The CDR3 length is 15 residues. CDR1 and CDR2 (germline): SGHRS, YFSETQ. With 5 bases removed from V and 0 bases from J, the gap between germline ends came to 12 bases. The CDR3 nucleotides read TGCGCCAGCAGTCGGGACTCGAACTCTGGAAACACCATATATTTT. As protein: CASSRDSNSGNTIYF.

The chain is built from TRBV7-8 and TRBJ2-3; perhaps TRBD2 as D (6 bases). The length of the CDR3 is 13 residues. Germline CDR1 is SGHVS and CDR2 is FQNEAQ. V was cut by 9 bases and J by 4 bases, with 14 bases left in between. The DNA of the CDR3 is TGTGCCAGTGGGACTGGGCGCCCAGATACGCAGTATTTT. Its translation: CASGTGRPDTQYF. Complete variable domain (other parts from reference TRBV7-8 and TRBJ2-3): GAGVSQSPRYKVAKRGQDVALRCDPISGHVSLFWYQQALGQGPEFLTYFQNEAQLDKSGLPSDRFFAERPEGSVSTLKIQRTQQEDSAVYLCASGTGRPDTQYFGPGTRLTVL.

This clone has more than one count but fewer than ten. V usage is TRBV11-2 and J usage is TRBJ1-2; D remains ambiguous. Germline loops: CDR1 SGHAT, CDR2 FQNNGV. V was trimmed by 6 bases and J by 1 base, leaving 15 bases between them. This CDR3 comprises 15 residues. CDR3 loop: CASSSRLAVNYGYTF. In DNA, the CDR3 is TGTGCCAGCAGTTCGAGACTGGCCGTTAACTATGGCTACACCTTC.

The chain links TRBV6-6 to TRBJ1-6, with TRBD1 matching 9 bases. Trimming cost V 2 bases and J 9 bases; bases outside gene matches: 8. Germline CDR1 is MNHNY and CDR2 is SVGAGI (reference sequence). This CDR3 has 16 amino acids. In DNA form, the CDR3 reads TGTGCCAGCAGTTACCCTGAGGGGACAGGGCCTTCACCCCTCCACTTT. Its translation: CASSYPEGTGPSPLHF.

The chain links TRBV7-2 to TRBJ1-2; unclear D gene. The CDR3 extends over 14 amino acids. The V gene's germline CDR1 is SGHTA and CDR2 FQGNSA. V was pared by 2 bases and J by 8 bases, with 15 bases between. The DNA of the CDR3 is TGTGCCAGCAGCTTATCCCTCGGTAAACGGGGCTACACCTTC. This codes for CASSLSLGKRGYTF.

J is TRBJ2-7 and V is TRBV4-2, with 7 bases lining up with TRBD2. Germline CDR1 is LGHNA and CDR2 is YNFKEQ. This CDR3 is 13 amino acids long. With 4 bases clipped from V and 5 bases from J, the junction kept 5 bases outside the gene matches. DNA for the CDR3: TGTGCCAGCAGCCGGACAAGCGGGGACGAGCAGTACTTC. The encoded protein is CASSRTSGDEQYF.

This sequence joins TRBV30 and TRBJ1-1; 7 nucleotides line up with TRBD1. The ends lost 1 base at V and 11 bases at J; junction bases unmatched: 4. Germline values: CDR1 GTSNPN, CDR2 SVGIG (reference sequence). The CDR3 covers 11 residues. CDR3: CAWSDGTEAFF. CDR3 nucleotide sequence: TGTGCCTGGAGTGACGGGACAGAGGCTTTCTTT.

This chain joins TRBV6-5 and TRBJ2-6; D gene uncertain. Trimming took off 2 bases at V and 0 bases at J, with 5 bases between the two ends. The CDR3 covers 15 residues. Germline CDR1 and CDR2: MNHEY and SVGAGI. The CDR3, as DNA: TGTGCCAGCAGTTACCAGTCCTCTGGGGCCAACGTCCTGACTTTC. The encoded protein is CASSYQSSGANVLTF.

The chain carries TRBV5-1 and TRBJ2-2, with a weak D call TRBD1 (5 bases). V lost 0 bases and J lost 4, with 7 bases in between. CDR1 and CDR2 (germline): SGHRS, YFSETQ. This CDR3 contains 14 residues. In nucleotides, the CDR3 is TGCGCCAGCAGCTTGGCGCAGGGCACCGGGGAGCTGTTTTTT. Translating it yields CASSLAQGTGELFF.

This chain connects TRBV19 to TRBJ1-5; D unresolved. V lost 8 bases and J lost 0, with 17 bases in between. The CDR3 spans 16 residues. Germline lookup yields CDR1 LNHDA and CDR2 SQIVND (reference sequence). The CDR3 protein is CASSLVQDYSNQPQHF. For the CDR3, the DNA is TGTGCCAGTTCTCTCGTCCAGGACTATAGCAATCAGCCCCAGCATTTT.

The chain couples TRBV7-8 to TRBJ2-7; D may be TRBD2 (6 bases). Trimming took 2 bases from V and 1 from J, leaving 9 bases between them. CDR3 length: 14 residues. Germline V lookup: CDR1 SGHVS, CDR2 FQNEAQ. The CDR3 bases are TGTGCCAGCAGCTTACCCGGGGGATCCTACGAGCAGTACTTC. As protein: CASSLPGGSYEQYF.

J is TRBJ1-2 and V is TRBV10-1; D might be TRBD1 (5 bases). This CDR3 region has 13 residues. Deletions cut 0 bases from V and 6 bases from J, with 8 bases between. The germline CDR1 and CDR2 sequences are WNHNN and SYGVQD (reference sequence). CDR3 residues: CASSESSGNGYTF. CDR3 in DNA: TGCGCCAGCAGTGAGTCGTCAGGGAATGGCTACACCTTC.